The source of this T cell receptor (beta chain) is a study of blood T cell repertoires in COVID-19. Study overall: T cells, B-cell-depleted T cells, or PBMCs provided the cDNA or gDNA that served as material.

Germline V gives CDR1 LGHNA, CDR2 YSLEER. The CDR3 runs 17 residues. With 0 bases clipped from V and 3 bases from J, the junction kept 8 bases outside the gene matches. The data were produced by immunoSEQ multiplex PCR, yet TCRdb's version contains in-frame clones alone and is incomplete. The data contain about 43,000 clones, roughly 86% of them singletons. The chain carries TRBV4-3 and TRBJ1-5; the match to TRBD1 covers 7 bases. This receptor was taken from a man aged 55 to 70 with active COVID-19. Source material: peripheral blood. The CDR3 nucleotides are TGCGCCAGCAGCCAAGATCCCCAGACAGGGATCAATCAGCCCCAGCATTTT. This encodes CASSQDPQTGINQPQHF.